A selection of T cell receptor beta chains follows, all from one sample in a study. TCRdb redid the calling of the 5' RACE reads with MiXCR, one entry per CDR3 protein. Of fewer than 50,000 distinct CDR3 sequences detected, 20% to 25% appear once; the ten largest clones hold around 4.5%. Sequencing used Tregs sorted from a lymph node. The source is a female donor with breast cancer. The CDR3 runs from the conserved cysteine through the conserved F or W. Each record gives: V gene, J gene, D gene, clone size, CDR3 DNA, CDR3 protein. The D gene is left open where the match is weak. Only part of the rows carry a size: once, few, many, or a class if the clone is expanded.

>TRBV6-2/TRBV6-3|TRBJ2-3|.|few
TGTGCCAGCAGTTACTCTAGCGGCACAGATACGCAGTATTTT
CASSYSSGTDTQYF
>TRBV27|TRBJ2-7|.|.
TGTGCCAGCAGTTTAACGAACAGGGGACTTGACGAGCAGTACTTC
CASSLTNRGLDEQYF
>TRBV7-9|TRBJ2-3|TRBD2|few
TGTGCCAGCAGCCCCACTAGCGGGGCAACAGATACGCAGTATTTT
CASSPTSGATDTQYF
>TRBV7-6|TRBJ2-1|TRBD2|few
TGTGCCAGCAGCTTAGCCTTCTTAGCGGGAGGGCCGGTCTCCGATCGCAATGAGCAGTTCTTC
CASSLAFLAGGPVSDRNEQFF
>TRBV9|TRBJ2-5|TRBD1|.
TGTGCCAGCAGCGACAACAGGGGGCGGGAGACCCAGTACTTC
CASSDNRGRETQYF
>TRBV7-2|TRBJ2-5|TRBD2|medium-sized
TGTGCCAGCAGCGCGGGACTAGCGGGAACCCAGTACTTC
CASSAGLAGTQYF
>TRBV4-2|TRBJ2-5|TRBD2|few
TGTGCCAGCAGCCAAGATTCGCTAGCGGATATAAGAGAGGCCCAGTGCTTC
CASSQDSLADIREAQCF
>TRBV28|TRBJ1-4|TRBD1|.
TGTGCCAGCAGTGGGACAGATAATGAAAAACTGTTTTTT
CASSGTDNEKLFF
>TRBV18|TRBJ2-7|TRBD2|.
TGTGCCAGCTCAGAGCTAGCGGGAGGTTCCTACGAGCAGTACTTC
CASSELAGGSYEQYF
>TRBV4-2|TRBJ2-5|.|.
TGTGCCAGCAGCCAAGCCGCGTCGCAAGAGACCCAGTACTTC
CASSQAASQETQYF
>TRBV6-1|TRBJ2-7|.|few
TGTGCCAGCAACCGCAGGGGAAACGAGCAGTACTTC
CASNRRGNEQYF
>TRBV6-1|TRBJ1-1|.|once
TGTGCCAGCAGGGGCGCGGGCACTGAAGCTCTCTTT
CASRGAGTEALF
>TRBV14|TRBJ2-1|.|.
TGTGCCAGCAGCCTGTACAGGTACAATGAGCAGTTCTTC
CASSLYRYNEQFF
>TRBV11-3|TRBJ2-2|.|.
TGTGCCAGCAGCTTAGGGCACACCGGGGAGCTGTTTTTT
CASSLGHTGELFF
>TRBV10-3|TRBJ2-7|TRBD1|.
TGTGCCATCAGTACTGACAGGGGGGACCTCTCCTACGAGCAGTACTTC
CAISTDRGDLSYEQYF
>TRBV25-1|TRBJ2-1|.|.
TGTGCCAGCAGTCCATACTCCTACAATGAGCAGTTCTTC
CASSPYSYNEQFF
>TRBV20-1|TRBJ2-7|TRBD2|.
TGCAGTGCTAGAGATCTCCTAGCGGCGACCTACGAGCAGTACTTC
CSARDLLAATYEQYF
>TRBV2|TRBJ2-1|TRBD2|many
TGTGCCAGCATACGCGGGACTAGCGGTCGAGAGCAGTTCTTC
CASIRGTSGREQFF
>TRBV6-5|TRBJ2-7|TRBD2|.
TGTGCCAGCAGTGGCGGGACTAGCGGGATCGAGCAGTACTTC
CASSGGTSGIEQYF
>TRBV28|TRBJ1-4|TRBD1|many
TGTGCCAGCAGTTTACGACGGGACAGGTCGACTAATGAAAAACTGTTTTTT
CASSLRRDRSTNEKLFF
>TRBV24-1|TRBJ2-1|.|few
TGTGCCACCAGTGATTTGAGGGTCGGGTATGAGCAGTTCTTC
CATSDLRVGYEQFF
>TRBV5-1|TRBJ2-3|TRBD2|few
TGCGCCAGCAGCTCGGGACTAGCGGGAGGCCATGGAGATACGCAGTATTTT
CASSSGLAGGHGDTQYF
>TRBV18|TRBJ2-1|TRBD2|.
TGTGCCAGCTCACCTACCGGGACTAGCACCAATGAGCAGTTCTTC
CASSPTGTSTNEQFF
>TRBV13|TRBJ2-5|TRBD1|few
TGTGCCAGCAGCGGGACAGGGACTGAGACCCAGTACTTC
CASSGTGTETQYF
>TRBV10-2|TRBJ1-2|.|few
TGCGCCAACGTACCGGCAGGGGCGTCTAACTATGGCTACACCTTC
CANVPAGASNYGYTF
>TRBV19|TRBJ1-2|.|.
TGTACCAGTTTTCGGGCAGGAGGGGTATATGGCTACACCTTC
CTSFRAGGVYGYTF
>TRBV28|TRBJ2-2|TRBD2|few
TGTGCCAGCAGCGTCGGGGGGGGTGCCGGGGAGCTGTTTTTT
CASSVGGGAGELFF
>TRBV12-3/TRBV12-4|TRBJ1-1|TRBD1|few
TGTGCCAGCAGGCCACCGGGACAGGGGGACATGAACACTGAAGCTTTCTTT
CASRPPGQGDMNTEAFF
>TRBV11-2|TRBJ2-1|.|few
TGTGCCAGCAGCTTAGGCCCAGTAAATGAGCAGTTCTTC
CASSLGPVNEQFF
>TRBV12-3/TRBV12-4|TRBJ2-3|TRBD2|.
TGTGCCAGCAGCCGGACTAGCGGCTTCACAGATACGCAGTATTTT
CASSRTSGFTDTQYF
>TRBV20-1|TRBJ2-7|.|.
TGCAGTGCTAGAGCTGGGAGCCCCTACGAGCAGTACTTC
CSARAGSPYEQYF
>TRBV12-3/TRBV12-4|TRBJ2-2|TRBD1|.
TGTGCCAGCGGTTACCCGGGGACAGGGACCGGGGAGCTGTTTTTT
CASGYPGTGTGELFF
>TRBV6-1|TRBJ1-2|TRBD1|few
TGTGCCAGCACAGACCTTCATACAGGGGCGAGAGGCTACACCTTC
CASTDLHTGARGYTF
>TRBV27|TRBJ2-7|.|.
TGTGCCAGCAAACAGGGCCCGGGGTACGAGCAGTACTTC
CASKQGPGYEQYF
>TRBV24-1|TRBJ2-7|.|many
TGTGCCACCAGTGATCCCCGGGCTTCCTACGAGCAGTACTTC
CATSDPRASYEQYF
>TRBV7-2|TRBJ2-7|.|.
TGTGCCAGCAGTCTTAAAGATTACTACGAGCAGTACTTC
CASSLKDYYEQYF
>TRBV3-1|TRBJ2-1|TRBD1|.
TGTGCCAGTAGAATGGGACAGCAATTCTACAATGAGCAGTTCTTC
CASRMGQQFYNEQFF
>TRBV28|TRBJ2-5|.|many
TGTGCCAGCAAAGGAGAGACCCAGTACTTC
CASKGETQYF
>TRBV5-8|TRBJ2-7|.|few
TGTGCCAGCAGCTTGTTGGGCGTCTACGAGCAGTACTTC
CASSLLGVYEQYF
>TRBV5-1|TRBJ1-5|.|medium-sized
TGCGCCAGCAGCTTGTCAACGGGCGGCAATCAGCCCCAGCATTTT
CASSLSTGGNQPQHF
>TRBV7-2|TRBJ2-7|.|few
TGTGCCAGCAGCTTAGACTTTTACGAGCAGTACTTC
CASSLDFYEQYF